These T cell receptor beta chains were read from a single sample in a study of blood T cell repertoires in COVID-19. The table came from immunoSEQ multiplex PCR; TCRdb's copy has only in-frame clones and leaves some out. The data show some 220,000 clones, over 70% seen once. Sequenced input: peripheral blood. All receptors come from a woman in her seventies with acute or convalescent COVID-19. Both conserved end residues are part of each CDR3. The D gene is left open where the match is weak. A row's size may be missing; if present it is once, few, many or a size class.

TRBV18	TRBD2	TRBJ2-1	.	TGTGCCAGCTCACCACTGGGGGGGACCTCCTACAATGAGCAGTTCTTC	CASSPLGGTSYNEQFF
TRBV18	.	TRBJ2-2	.	TGTGCCAGCTCACCACCCGCCGGGGAGCTGTTTTTT	CASSPPAGELFF
TRBV4-3	TRBD1	TRBJ2-1	.	TGCGCCAGCAGCCAAGATAGGGGACAGGGGTGGTTCTTC	CASSQDRGQGWFF
TRBV27	TRBD1	TRBJ2-3	once	TGTGCCAGCAGCCCACAGACGAGGACAGGGGGCACAGATACGCAGTATTTT	CASSPQTRTGGTDTQYF
TRBV5-8	.	TRBJ1-3	.	TGTGCCAGCAGTGCCGGACAAATCTCTGGAAACACCATATATTTT	CASSAGQISGNTIYF
TRBV7-2	TRBD2	TRBJ2-2	.	TGTGCCAGCAGCTACTCTAGCGGGGGGCTGGTCGGGGAGCTGTTTTTT	CASSYSSGGLVGELFF
TRBV10-3	TRBD2	TRBJ2-7	few	TGTGCCACCGGACTAGCGGGCTACGAGCAGTACTTC	CATGLAGYEQYF
TRBV28	.	TRBJ1-2	.	TGTGCCAGCAATCTTAGGGGCGACGGCTACACCTTC	CASNLRGDGYTF
TRBV18	.	TRBJ2-5	.	TGTGCCAGCTCACCTGGACAGCTCCAAGAGACCCAGTACTTC	CASSPGQLQETQYF
TRBV2	.	TRBJ1-2	.	TGTGCCAGCAGATTGGACATAATTAACTATGGCTACACCTTC	CASRLDIINYGYTF
TRBV7-3	.	TRBJ2-3	.	TGTGCCAGCGGGTCAGGGTGGGAAGATACGCAGTATTTT	CASGSGWEDTQYF
TRBV11-3	.	TRBJ2-2	.	TGTGCCAGCAGCTTAAGGGGTAACACCGGGGAGCTGTTTTTT	CASSLRGNTGELFF
TRBV18	.	TRBJ1-5	few	TGTGCCAGCACTCATGACAGTGTCCGTAGCAATCAGCCCCAGCATTTT	CASTHDSVRSNQPQHF
TRBV7-8	TRBD2	TRBJ2-1	.	TGTGCCAGCGGTAGCGGGGAACCCTTTAATGAGCAGTTCTTC	CASGSGEPFNEQFF
TRBV5-1	TRBD2	TRBJ2-3	.	TGCGCCAGCAGCTCGATACTAGCGGGGGCAACAGATACGCAGTATTTT	CASSSILAGATDTQYF
TRBV4-2	.	TRBJ2-7	.	TGTGCCAGCAGCCAAGGGAGCGGGTCCTACGAGCAGTACTTC	CASSQGSGSYEQYF
TRBV10-1	TRBD2	TRBJ2-5	.	TGCGCCAGCAGTGAAGAGGCGGGGGGGCATGAGACCCAGTACTTC	CASSEEAGGHETQYF
TRBV4-2	.	TRBJ1-1	.	TGTGCCAGCAGCCAAGTCGGAGACAGCCAGAACACTGAAGCTTTCTTT	CASSQVGDSQNTEAFF
TRBV3-1/TRBV3-2	TRBD1	TRBJ1-1	few	TGTGCCAGCAGCCAAGTGAGAGACGGACAGGGCAGGCTAAGCCCTGAAGCTTTCTTT	CASSQVRDGQGRLSPEAFF
TRBV3-1/TRBV3-2	.	TRBJ2-1	.	TGTGCCAGCAGCCAAGATCTTCGGAGGGTCATAATCTTC	CASSQDLRRVIIF
TRBV7-6	.	TRBJ2-5	.	TGTGCCAGCAGCACCTCAGTAGAGACCCAGTACTTC	CASSTSVETQYF
TRBV12-3/TRBV12-4	.	TRBJ1-2	.	TGTGCCAGCAGTTCTTCCCAGGGCGTCTATAAGACCTTC	CASSSSQGVYKTF
TRBV10-2	.	TRBJ2-5	.	TGCGCCAGCAGTGATTCGAGGTCTCAAGAGACCCAGTACTTC	CASSDSRSQETQYF
TRBV5-1	.	TRBJ2-5	.	TGCGCCAGCACCAAACCGGGTAGCCCCGACGGGGAGACCCAGTACTTC	CASTKPGSPDGETQYF